One TCR beta chain is described in this entry. The clone's antigen remains unknown. Base qualities were left out, and no much larger clone turns up one base away. The CDR3 starts with the cysteine, ends with the phenylalanine, and has 15 residues. Only the CDR3 DNA is retained, 45 bases long and in frame from the first base. Based on the germline V gene, the CDR1 and CDR2 sequences are SGHTA and FQGNSA. The V end gives up 5 bases and the J end 5 bases, leaving 5 bases in the junction not matched to a gene. TCRbeta CDR3 regions were amplified from genomic DNA using the immunoSEQ Assay, a bias-controlled multiplex PCR. Per the original workflow: Within the assay, amplification of reference gene primers was used to estimate how many nucleated cells each sample contained. To quantify the absolute abundance of each unique TCRbeta CDR3 rearrangement, sequence reads were collapsed and filtered. Productive Simpson clonality was computed per sample as the square root of Simpson's diversity index over productive rearrangements. This immuneACCESS table, as held by TCRdb, lists in-frame sequences with V and J called but not all clones. Of the missing ones, under half trace to an unresolved V gene in checked studies; the others have no known cause. V, J and clone size reflect that table, while D and trimming were determined from the DNA. In all, the sample holds some 170,000 clones, and about 80% of those were seen once. About 8.4% of the sample goes to the ten largest clones.

These data come from a study of blood T cell repertoires in COVID-19 (dated by TCRdb to the early 2020s). Concerning the study at large: Collaborator samples came from the United States, Italy and Spain and covered acute and convalescent phases of COVID-19. A freely available public database, intended as a resource for researchers studying the immune response to SARS-CoV-2, is where the repertoires were released. HLA class I and class II types, where available, came from metadata supplied by the sample provider rather than from assay-based typing. The samples were drawn from the first 160 participants of the ongoing ImmuneRACE study and from 1,254 subjects provided by 6 global collaborators. The sample metadata nearly always contained a de-identified subject ID, COVID-19 status, age in years and sex. Deeply sampled blood TCRbeta repertoires from subjects exposed to, actively infected with, or recovered from COVID-19 were included in the dataset. The material from the prospective study consisted of cDNA or gDNA derived from T cells, B-cell-depleted T cells, or PBMCs.

Broader findings and caveats from the paper: How much clinical and demographic metadata was included differed by source and by participant, and the metadata was provided uncurated.

Collaborating institutions collected whole blood in K2EDTA tubes following their own protocols. Collaborator samples were shipped for TCRbeta analysis as frozen whole blood, isolated PBMCs, or DNA extracted from either sample type. This chain joins TRBV7-2 to TRBJ2-1; 11 bases in the junction line up with TRBD2. This clonotype originated in a woman aged 70-85 years with acute or convalescent COVID-19. The specimen was peripheral blood. The CDR3 here reads CASSLLAGGNNEQFF. The nucleotides read TGTGCCAGCAGCCTTCTAGCGGGGGGTAACAATGAGCAGTTCTTC.